This TCR beta chain was sequenced in a study of high-grade serous ovarian cancer treatment subgroups. V was clipped by 6 bases and J by 7 bases; unmatched bases: 4. CDR3 size: 14 residues. Germline V lookup: CDR1 KGHSH, CDR2 LQKENI. The tumor samples were collected prior to definitive surgery or chemotherapy. Sequenced by immunoSEQ multiplex PCR; TCRdb stores in-frame clones only, minus some. The sample records under 15,000 clones, 88% being singletons. Sequences were obtained from tumor tissue. This chain uses TRBV18 with TRBJ1-6; 9 nucleotides line up with TRBD1. This clonotype was obtained from a human donor with high-grade serous ovarian cancer. CDR3 in DNA: TGTGCCAGCTCTGAGGACAGGGGAAATTCACCCCTCCACTTT. Amino acid sequence: CASSEDRGNSPLHF.